The T cell receptor (beta chain) described here comes from a study of T cell changes during pregnancy in multiple sclerosis. Sequencing was performed with immunoSEQ multiplex PCR; in TCRdb, only in-frame clones are kept and a portion is missing. The repertoire has over 45,000 clones, over 90% of them found once; the top ten carry roughly 2.5%. V gave up 8 bases and J gave up 1 base, with 14 bases separating them. Per the germline V gene, CDR1 is SQVTM and CDR2 is ANQGSEA. The CDR3 is 13 residues long. By share, this clone ranks as medium-sized. The rearrangement uses TRBV29-1 and TRBJ1-1; possibly TRBD1 for D (5 bases). The clonotype originates from a female donor with multiple sclerosis, enrolled in a pregnancy study. The sample was CD8+ T cells from peripheral blood mononuclear cells, taken in the third trimester of pregnancy. The chain's CDR3 is CSPVMGPNTEAFF. The CDR3, as DNA: TGCAGCCCCGTCATGGGGCCGAACACTGAAGCTTTCTTT.